Sequencing of this T cell receptor (beta chain) was carried out in a study of T cell changes during pregnancy in multiple sclerosis. TCRdb keeps only in-frame clones here, not all; method: immunoSEQ multiplex PCR. The profile shows around 40,000 clones, 80% to 90% of them singletons. Germline CDR1 SGDLS, CDR2 YYNGEE. The CDR3 loop spans 15 amino acids. V was shortened by 4 bases and J by 4 bases, with 17 bases between the two germline ends. The specimen comprised CD4+ T cells from peripheral blood mononuclear cells, sampled before pregnancy. The TCR comes from a female donor with multiple sclerosis, enrolled in a pregnancy study. The rearrangement uses TRBV9 and TRBJ1-2, with D possibly TRBD1 on 5 matching bases. The CDR3 nucleotides read TGTGCCAGCAGCTCCTCCCGACAGACTTTCTATGGCTACACCTTC. Amino acid sequence: CASSSSRQTFYGYTF.